These 20 T cell receptor beta chains originate from one sample sequenced in a study of T cell responses to AZD1222 COVID-19 vaccine. Profiling relied on immunoSEQ multiplex PCR, and the TCRdb table lists in-frame clones only, not all of them. The sample holds some 99,000 clones, more than 70% seen once. The material was peripheral blood, obtained 28 days after the second AZD1222 dose. Receptors were obtained from an adult who received the AZD1222 COVID-19 vaccine.

This chain joins TRBV14 and TRBJ1-5; unclear D gene. The CDR3 totals 14 residues. Trimming removed 1 base at V and 2 bases at J, with 6 bases between. CDR1 SGHDN and CDR2 FVKESK come from the germline V gene. Here the CDR3 reads CASSQGSGNQPQHF. The DNA of the CDR3 is TGTGCCAGCAGCCAAGGCTCCGGCAATCAGCCCCAGCATTTT.

The gene calls are TRBV30 and TRBJ2-2, with D maybe TRBD2 (5 bases). Germline-derived CDR1 and CDR2 are GTSNPN and SVGIG (reference sequence). This CDR3 region has 15 residues. Trimming cost V 4 bases and J 1 base, with 13 bases left between them. The CDR3 DNA is TGTGCCTGGACTAGAACTAGACTGAACACCGGGGAGCTGTTTTTT. This encodes CAWTRTRLNTGELFF.

J is TRBJ1-4 and V is TRBV7-9, with D possibly TRBD1 on 5 matching bases. The CDR3 consists of 12 residues. CDR1 SEHNR and CDR2 FQNEAQ come from the germline V gene (reference sequence). The V and J ends lost 5 bases and 7 bases respectively, with 8 bases between them. The CDR3: CASSRRGEKLFF. CDR3 sequence (DNA): TGTGCCAGCAGCCGAAGGGGTGAAAAACTGTTTTTT.

The chain employs TRBV5-6 and TRBJ2-3; D call uncertain. This CDR3 spans 13 amino acids. The V gene's germline CDR1 is SGHDT and CDR2 YYEEEE. V lost 5 bases and J 0 bases, leaving 7 bases between the germline ends. The CDR3 spells CASSFDSTDTQYF. Here the CDR3 DNA reads TGTGCCAGCAGTTTTGACAGCACAGATACGCAGTATTTT.

The V call is TRBV7-9, the J call TRBJ2-7, with D maybe TRBD1 (6 bases). Germline V gene lookup returns CDR1 SEHNR and CDR2 FQNEAQ (reference sequence). V was shortened by 6 bases and J by 1 base, with 10 bases between the two germline ends. The CDR3 totals 13 residues. CDR3 in amino acids: CASSSGQSYEQYF. The CDR3 nucleotides read TGTGCCAGCAGTTCTGGACAGTCCTACGAGCAGTACTTC.

This chain joins TRBV14 and TRBJ2-2; D uncertain. The CDR3 has 17 residues. Germline CDR1 and CDR2: SGHDN and FVKESK. V gave up 0 bases and J gave up 7 bases, with 18 bases separating them. The CDR3 bases are TGTGCCAGCAGCCAAGACCTGGAACAGTGGCCTAGCGGGGAGCTGTTTTTT. This codes for CASSQDLEQWPSGELFF.

The chain combines TRBV6-5 with TRBJ1-2; D ambiguous. The germline gives CDR1 MNHEY, CDR2 SVGAGI. This CDR3 comprises 15 residues. V gave up 0 bases and J gave up 2 bases, with 10 bases separating them. The CDR3 nucleotides are TGTGCCAGCAGTTACTCGGCCAGGCAGAACTATGGCTACACCTTC. Its protein is CASSYSARQNYGYTF.

This sequence joins TRBV21-1 and TRBJ2-7; TRBD1 is the table's D call and was not checked against the DNA. TRBV21-1 is a recognized pseudogene. This CDR3 is built from 14 residues. The CDR3 spells CAGALRDRVNEQYF. The CDR3 nucleotides are TGTGCCGGGGCACTCCGGGACAGGGTCAACGAGCAGTACTTC.

The count of this clone is one. The chain has TRBV28 and TRBJ1-1; the match to TRBD1 covers 7 bases. The germline gives CDR1 MDHEN, CDR2 SYDVKM. With V trimmed by 1 base and J by 5 bases, 7 bases remained unmatched. This CDR3 region has 15 residues. The CDR3 bases are TGTGCCAGCAGTTTATACGAGGGGGCAGGGACTGAAGCTTTCTTT. Residues: CASSLYEGAGTEAFF. Complete variable domain (other parts from reference TRBV28 and TRBJ1-1): DVKVTQSSRYLVKRTGEKVFLECVQDMDHENMFWYRQDPGLGLRLIYFSYDVKMKEKGDIPEGYSVSREKKERFSLILESASTNQTSMYLCASSLYEGAGTEAFFGQGTRLTVV.

The chain carries TRBV6-5 and TRBJ2-1; D is uncertain. Germline assignment: CDR1 MNHEY and CDR2 SVGAGI. Trimming removed 7 bases from V and 0 bases from J, with 10 bases in between. The CDR3 is 14 amino acids. For the CDR3, the DNA is TGTGCCAGCATGGACGTTAACTCCTACAATGAGCAGTTCTTC. Translation: CASMDVNSYNEQFF.

Remarks on this clone: The sample has other DNA sequences that encode this CDR3 too. V gene TRBV18 combines with J gene TRBJ2-3, with 9 bases lining up with TRBD2. Per germline, CDR1 KGHSH and CDR2 LQKENI. Trimming took 6 bases from V and 3 from J; bases not matched to a gene: 4. The CDR3 has 14 amino acids. The CDR3 bases are TGTGCCAGCTCGCTAGCGGGAACTACAGATACGCAGTATTTT. Its translation: CASSLAGTTDTQYF.

The gene calls are TRBV19 and TRBJ2-1; D is ambiguous. CDR1 is LNHDA and CDR2 is SQIVND in the germline V gene (reference sequence). The length of the CDR3 is 13 residues. V gave up 4 bases and J gave up 3 bases, with 7 bases separating them. The CDR3 sequence: CASSTQVYNEQFF. In DNA, the CDR3 is TGTGCCAGTAGTACTCAGGTCTACAATGAGCAGTTCTTC.

This chain links TRBV7-9 with TRBJ1-4, with unresolved D. Trimming shortened V by 9 bases and J by 8 bases, and 28 bases separated the two germline ends. CDR1 is SEHNR, CDR2 FQNEAQ, per germline (reference sequence). This CDR3 comprises 17 residues. Here the CDR3 reads CARTLCRGPKGVEKLFF. Here the CDR3 DNA reads TGTGCCAGGACCCTTTGCCGTGGACCGAAGGGAGTGGAAAAACTGTTTTTT.

The chain is built from TRBV6-5 and TRBJ1-6; no reliable D call. Germline loops: CDR1 MNHEY, CDR2 SVGAGI. The V gene lost 6 bases and the J gene lost 9 bases, with 9 bases spanning the gap. The CDR3 spans 12 residues. As DNA, the CDR3 is TGTGCCAGCAGGCCCGAGGGTTCACCCCTCCACTTT. Translation: CASRPEGSPLHF.

This clone is a singleton in its sample. V gene TRBV5-5 combines with J gene TRBJ1-3; D possibly corresponds to TRBD1 (6 bases). V dropped 8 bases and J dropped 2 bases, with 17 bases sitting between them. The CDR3 contains 15 residues. CDR1 is SGHKS and CDR2 is YYEKEE in the germline V gene (reference sequence). The CDR3 here is CASCLDRTTGNTIYF. CDR3 sequence (DNA): TGTGCCAGTTGCTTGGACAGAACGACTGGAAACACCATATATTTT. Filled out from reference TRBV5-5 and TRBJ1-3, the complete variable domain reads DAGVTQSPTHLIKTRGQQVTLRCSPISGHKSVSWYQQVLGQGPQFIFQYYEKEERGRGNFPDRFSARQFPNYSSELNVNALLLGDSALYLCASCLDRTTGNTIYFGEGSWLTVV.

The chain carries TRBV6-1 and TRBJ1-3, with a weak D call TRBD1 (6 bases). Trimming took 1 base from V and 4 from J, leaving 14 bases between them. Germline-derived CDR1 and CDR2 are MNHNS and SASEGT. CDR3 length: 16 residues. CDR3 region: CASSEDLSGAGNTIYF. DNA for the CDR3: TGTGCCAGCAGTGAAGACCTCTCAGGGGCCGGAAACACCATATATTTT.

This clone was recorded only once. The chain is built from TRBV9 and TRBJ1-1; no clear D. V lost 3 bases, J lost 0 bases, and 9 bases lay in between. Germline assignment: CDR1 SGDLS and CDR2 YYNGEE. The CDR3 loop spans 14 amino acids. CDR3 nucleotides: TGTGCCAGCAGCGGAATCCGAATGAACACTGAAGCTTTCTTT. This translates into CASSGIRMNTEAFF.

The V call is TRBV5-1, the J call TRBJ1-1; 9 nucleotides align to TRBD1. Looked up from germline, CDR1 is SGHRS and CDR2 is YFSETQ. V trimming: 4 bases; J trimming: 3 bases; junction bases outside the gene matches: 4. This CDR3 has 14 residues. The CDR3 DNA follows: TGCGCCAGCAGCCCGGGACAGGGCTACACTGAAGCTTTCTTT. Encoded protein: CASSPGQGYTEAFF.

The V gene is TRBV2, the J gene TRBJ1-3; D call uncertain. Germline-derived CDR1 and CDR2 are SNHLY and FYNNEI. V was pared by 7 bases and J by 4 bases, with 14 bases between. CDR3 size: 14 residues. The CDR3 DNA reads as TGTGCCAGCAAACTAGAGTATTCCGGAAACACCATATATTTT. This sequence encodes CASKLEYSGNTIYF.

V usage is TRBV7-9 and J usage is TRBJ2-4, with TRBD2 matching over 8 bases. Germline CDR1 reads SEHNR; CDR2 reads FQNEAQ (reference sequence). There are 15 residues in the CDR3. Unmatched junction bases numbered 3, after V lost 1 base and J lost 4 bases. The CDR3 loop is CASSLGASGKNIQYF. Here the CDR3 DNA reads TGTGCCAGCAGCTTAGGGGCTAGCGGGAAAAACATTCAGTACTTC.